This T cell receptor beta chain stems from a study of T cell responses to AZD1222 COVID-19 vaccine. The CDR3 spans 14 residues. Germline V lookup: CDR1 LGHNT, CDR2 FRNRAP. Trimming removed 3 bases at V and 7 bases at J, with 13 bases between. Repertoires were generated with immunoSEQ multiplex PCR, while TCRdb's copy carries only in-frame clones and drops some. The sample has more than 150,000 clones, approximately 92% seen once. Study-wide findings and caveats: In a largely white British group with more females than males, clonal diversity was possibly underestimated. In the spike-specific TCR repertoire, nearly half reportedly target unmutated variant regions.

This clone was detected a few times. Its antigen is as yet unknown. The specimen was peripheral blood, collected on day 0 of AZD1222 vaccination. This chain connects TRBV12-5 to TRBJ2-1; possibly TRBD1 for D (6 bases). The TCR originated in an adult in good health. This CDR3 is CASGFNRVRNEQFF. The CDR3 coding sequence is TGTGCTAGTGGTTTCAACAGGGTCCGAAATGAGCAGTTCTTC.